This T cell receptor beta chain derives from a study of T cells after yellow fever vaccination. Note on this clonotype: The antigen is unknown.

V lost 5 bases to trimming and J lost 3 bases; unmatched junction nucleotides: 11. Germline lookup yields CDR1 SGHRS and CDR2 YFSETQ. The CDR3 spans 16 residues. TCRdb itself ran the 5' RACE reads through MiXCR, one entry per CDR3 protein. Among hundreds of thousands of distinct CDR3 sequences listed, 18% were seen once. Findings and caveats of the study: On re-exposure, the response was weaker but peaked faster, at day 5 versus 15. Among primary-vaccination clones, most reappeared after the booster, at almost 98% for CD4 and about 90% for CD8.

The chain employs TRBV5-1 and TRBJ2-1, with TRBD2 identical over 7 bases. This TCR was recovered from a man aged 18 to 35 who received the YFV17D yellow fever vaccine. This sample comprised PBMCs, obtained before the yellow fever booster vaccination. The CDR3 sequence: CASRPRGGAVYNEQFF. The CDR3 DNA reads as TGCGCCAGCAGGCCGAGGGGAGGGGCGGTCTACAATGAGCAGTTCTTC.